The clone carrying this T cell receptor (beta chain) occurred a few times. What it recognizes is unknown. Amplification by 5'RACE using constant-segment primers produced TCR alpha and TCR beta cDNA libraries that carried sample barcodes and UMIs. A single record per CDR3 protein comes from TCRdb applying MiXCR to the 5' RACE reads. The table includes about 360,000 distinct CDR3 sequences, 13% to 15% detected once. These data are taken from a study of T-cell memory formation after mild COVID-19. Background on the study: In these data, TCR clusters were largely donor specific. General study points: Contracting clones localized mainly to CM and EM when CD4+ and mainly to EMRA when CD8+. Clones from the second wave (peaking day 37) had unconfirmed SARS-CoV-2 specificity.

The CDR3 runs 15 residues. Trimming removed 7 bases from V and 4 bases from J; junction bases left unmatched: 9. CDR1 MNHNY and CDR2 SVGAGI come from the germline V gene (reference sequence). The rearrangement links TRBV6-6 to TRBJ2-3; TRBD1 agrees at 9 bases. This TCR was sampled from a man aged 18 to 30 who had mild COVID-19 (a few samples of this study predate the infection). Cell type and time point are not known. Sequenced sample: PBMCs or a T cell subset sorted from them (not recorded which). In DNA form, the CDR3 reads TGTGCCAGCACCGTGGGGGGACAGGGCGCAGATACGCAGTATTTT. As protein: CASTVGGQGADTQYF.